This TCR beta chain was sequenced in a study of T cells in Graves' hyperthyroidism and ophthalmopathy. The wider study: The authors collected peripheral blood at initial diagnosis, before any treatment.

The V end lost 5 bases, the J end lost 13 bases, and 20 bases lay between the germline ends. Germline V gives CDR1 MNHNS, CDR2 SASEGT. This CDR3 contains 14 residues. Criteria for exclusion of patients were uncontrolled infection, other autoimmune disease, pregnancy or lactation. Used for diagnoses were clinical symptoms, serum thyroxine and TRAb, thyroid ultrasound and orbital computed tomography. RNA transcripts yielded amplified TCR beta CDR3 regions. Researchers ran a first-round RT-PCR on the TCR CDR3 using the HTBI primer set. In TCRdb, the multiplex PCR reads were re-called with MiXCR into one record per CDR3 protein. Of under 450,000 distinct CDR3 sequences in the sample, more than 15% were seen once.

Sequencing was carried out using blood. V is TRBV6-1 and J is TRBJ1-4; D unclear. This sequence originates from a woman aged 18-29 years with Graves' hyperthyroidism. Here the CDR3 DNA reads TGTGCCAGCAGTCCCCGGGGAAGGGAAGGAAGACTGTTTTTT. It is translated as CASSPRGREGRLFF.